These T cell receptor beta chains were read from a single sample in a study of CD8+ T cells in alopecia areata. The protocol was immunoSEQ multiplex PCR, while the TCRdb copy is restricted to in-frame clones and leaves out a portion. The sample shows roughly 70,000 clones, 25% to 30% of them seen only once. Source: CD8+ T cells sorted from blood, taken at week 4, from a patient treated with tofacitinib. The receptors originated from a human donor with alopecia areata. Both conserved end residues are part of each CDR3. A D gene is named only where the DNA matches it firmly. The size entry is marked missing in some rows and otherwise reads once, few, many or a size class.

D	J	length	V	size	DNA	CDR3
TRBD2	TRBJ2-1	15	TRBV29-1	NA	TGCAGCGTTGAAGGGACTAGCGTGGTCTACAATGAGCAGTTCTTC	CSVEGTSVVYNEQFF
NA	TRBJ2-5	13	TRBV29-1	few	TGCAGCGTTGAAGGGCGACAGGAGGGGACCCAGTACTTC	CSVEGRQEGTQYF
TRBD2	TRBJ2-7	16	TRBV29-1	NA	TGCAGCGCCGGGAGGGGGGGTTGGCAGGATGGGTACGAGCAGTACTTC	CSAGRGGWQDGYEQYF
TRBD1	TRBJ1-1	15	TRBV29-1	NA	TGCAGCGTTACGGGACAGGTCAAAATGAACACTGAAGCTTTCTTT	CSVTGQVKMNTEAFF
NA	TRBJ1-1	14	TRBV30	NA	TGTGCTCTTGAGGCTGCGGGGAGGGGCACTGAAGCTTTCTTT	CALEAAGRGTEAFF
NA	TRBJ2-7	13	TRBV29-1	NA	TGCAGCGTTGAAGGGGGGTCCCCCTACGAGCAGTACTTC	CSVEGGSPYEQYF
NA	TRBJ1-2	13	TRBV9	NA	TGTGCCAGCAGCGCCAGTGTTAACTATGGCTACACCTTC	CASSASVNYGYTF
NA	TRBJ2-2	14	TRBV10-3	NA	TGTGCCATCAGCGGGCCTACAAGCACCGGGGAGCTGTTTTTT	CAISGPTSTGELFF
TRBD1	TRBJ1-1	14	TRBV29-1	few	TGCAGCGTGGGCGCGTGGGACAGGGGTTCTGAAGCTTTCTTT	CSVGAWDRGSEAFF
NA	TRBJ1-4	11	TRBV30	few	TGTGCCTGGAGAGCGGACACCCCGCTGTTTTTT	CAWRADTPLFF
TRBD2	TRBJ2-1	14	TRBV30	few	TGTGCCTGGGACTCTAGCGGGAGTTACGATGAGCAGTTCTTC	CAWDSSGSYDEQFF
TRBD2	TRBJ2-5	14	TRBV15	NA	TGTGCCACCCGTCGGGGGGACGCGGAAGAGACCCAGTACTTC	CATRRGDAEETQYF
TRBD2	TRBJ2-7	13	TRBV29-1	NA	TGCAGCGCAGTAGCGGGGCTGGCCTACGAGCAGTACTTC	CSAVAGLAYEQYF
NA	TRBJ2-1	12	TRBV30	NA	TGTGCTTCCACCCCCGCTTACAATGAGCAGTTCTTC	CASTPAYNEQFF
NA	TRBJ2-7	13	TRBV2	many	TGTGCCAGCAGTGAAGTGACGGTTTACGAGCAGTACTTC	CASSEVTVYEQYF